The sequence of this T cell receptor (beta chain) was determined in a study of blood T cell repertoires in COVID-19. On the study more broadly: Sites across the United States, Italy and Spain contributed samples from acute and convalescent COVID-19.

Germline V lookup: CDR1 SGHTA, CDR2 FQGNSA. This CDR3 has 14 amino acids. V lost 3 bases and J 5 bases, leaving 14 bases between the germline ends. Followed longitudinally, the Seattle patients had been enrolled during active infection. Source study methods: Reference gene primer amplification gave estimated nucleated cell counts. Profiled with immunoSEQ multiplex PCR; TCRdb holds only in-frame clones, not every one. V and J calls and clone size follow that table, whereas D and trimming were derived from the DNA. Here the sample spans 330,000 or so clones, 87% being singletons. Sequencing was carried out using peripheral blood. V gene TRBV7-2 combines with J gene TRBJ2-7; a possible D gene is TRBD1 (6 bases). The TCR originated in a man between 25 and 39 years old with COVID-19, enrolled during active disease. DNA for the CDR3: TGTGCCAGCAGCTTTTACAGGGATCCCAACGAGCAGTACTTC. Residues: CASSFYRDPNEQYF.